This entry describes one TCR beta chain. This sample is drawn from a study of control samples from healthy donors and cancer patients. The repertoire was sequenced with immunoSEQ multiplex PCR; TCRdb's copy has only in-frame clones and lacks some. The sample comprises about 150,000 clones, approximately 94% of which are singletons, and roughly 5.7% rests with the top ten. V was clipped by 1 base and J by 0 bases, with 7 bases between them. Germline V gene data show CDR1 as LGHNA and CDR2 as YSLEER. The CDR3 covers 15 residues. The TCR sequence derives from a man younger than 30 in good health. The sample consisted of blood. This rearrangement joins TRBV4-3 to TRBJ1-5; D not certain. The CDR3 region is CASSQGRGSNQPQHF. The CDR3 nucleotides are TGCGCCAGCAGCCAAGGAAGAGGTAGCAATCAGCCCCAGCATTTT.